These 30 T cell receptor beta chains were all obtained from the same sample, sequenced in a study of human T cells and chemical hapten exposure. The sample's time point: patch test 2, 6 weeks after DPC sensitization. Stated treatment: therapeutic diphenylcyclopropenone sensitization with weekly scalp DPC. Using its own MiXCR run on the RACE reads, TCRdb lists one record per CDR3 protein. The table shows a few hundred thousand distinct CDR3 sequences, with 6% to 7% occurring only once. The specimen was whole blood, collected in connection with sensitization to the hapten diphenylcyclopropenone (DPC). The receptors derive from a young woman with alopecia areata. Some clones in this sample may be carry-over from other donors' samples.

In its sample, this clonotype was seen a few times. This chain joins TRBV13 and TRBJ1-1; no firm D call. The germline CDR1 and CDR2 sequences are PRHDT and FYEKMQ (reference sequence). Trimming shortened V by 2 bases and J by 6 bases, and 4 bases separated the two germline ends. The CDR3 sequence is 11 residues long. CDR3: CASSLNPEAFF. The CDR3 DNA is TGTGCCAGCAGCTTAAACCCTGAAGCTTTCTTT.

This clonotype was seen once. The chain recombines TRBV3-1 with TRBJ2-1, with D perhaps matching TRBD1 (5 bases). V lost 0 bases and J lost 3, with 12 bases in between. The germline CDR1 and CDR2 sequences are LGHDT and YNNKEL (reference sequence). The CDR3 runs 16 residues. The CDR3 loop reads CASSQEGIGVYNEQFF. The DNA for the CDR3 is TGTGCCAGCAGCCAAGAAGGAATAGGGGTCTACAATGAGCAGTTCTTC.

This clonotype was seen only a few times. The chain carries TRBV18 and TRBJ1-4, with TRBD1 identical over 10 bases. With V trimmed by 3 bases and J by 7 bases, 8 bases remained unmatched. In germline, CDR1 is KGHSH, CDR2 LQKENI. This CDR3 contains 16 residues. The CDR3 nucleotides read TGTGCCAGCTCACCGATGGGACAGGGGAGTGGTGAAAAACTGTTTTTT. Translating it yields CASSPMGQGSGEKLFF.

This clonotype was detected ten times or more. The chain recombines TRBV7-2 with TRBJ1-1; tentatively, D is TRBD1 (6 bases). Germline CDR1 reads SGHTA; CDR2 reads FQGNSA. This CDR3 has 14 residues. V was shortened by 3 bases and J by 6 bases, with 14 bases between the two germline ends. CDR3 in DNA: TGTGCCAGCAGCTTTGACAGGCAGAGCGCTGAAGCTTTCTTT. The encoded protein is CASSFDRQSAEAFF.

V and J are TRBV5-5 and TRBJ2-5; perhaps TRBD1 as D (6 bases). Germline V CDR1 and CDR2: SGHKS, YYEKEE (reference sequence). The V end lost 1 base, the J end lost 4 bases, and 11 bases lay between the germline ends. The CDR3 is 14 amino acids. The chain's CDR3 is CASSLSTGRETQYF. CDR3 nucleotides: TGTGCCAGCAGCTTGTCAACAGGGAGAGAGACCCAGTACTTC.

The CDR3 nucleotides are TGTGCCAGCAGCGGGGCGGGGGTGAAGCCCCTCGAGCAGTACTTC. This gives the protein CASSGAGVKPLEQYF. The chain links TRBV5-6 to TRBJ2-7, with 7 bases lining up with TRBD2. Trimming removed 4 bases from V and 6 bases from J; junction bases left unmatched: 13. The CDR3 runs to 15 residues. The germline CDR1 and CDR2 sequences are SGHDT and YYEEEE.

V and J are TRBV7-6 and TRBJ2-7, with D tentatively TRBD1 (7 bases). Trimming cost V 5 bases and J 2 bases, with 16 bases left between them. The CDR3 has 15 residues. CDR1 and CDR2 (germline): SGHVS, FNYEAQ. The CDR3 nucleotides read TGTGCCAGCAGCCCGATTCAGGGGGGCGCCTACGAGCAGTACTTC. This translates into CASSPIQGGAYEQYF.

The gene calls are TRBV10-3 and TRBJ2-6, with D tentatively TRBD2 (6 bases). V dropped 6 bases and J dropped 0 bases, with 18 bases sitting between them. Germline CDR1 and CDR2: ENHRY and SYGVKD. This CDR3 is 18 amino acids long. CDR3 sequence (DNA): TGTGCCATCAGAAAGAACGAACGGGGGAACTCTGGGGCCAACGTCCTGACTTTC. As protein: CAIRKNERGNSGANVLTF.

The chain is built from TRBV24-1 and TRBJ1-2; weak D call: TRBD1 (5 bases). CDR3 length: 13 residues. Trimming pared 4 bases from V and 8 bases from J, leaving 13 bases between. Germline CDR1 KGHDR, CDR2 SFDVKD. In DNA form, the CDR3 reads TGTGCCACCAGTGACGACAGCGCCAAAGGCTACACCTTC. It codes for CATSDDSAKGYTF.

This chain links TRBV27 with TRBJ1-1; unclear D gene. Germline CDR1 reads MNHEY; CDR2 reads SMNVEV (reference sequence). V was pared by 7 bases and J by 1 base, with 13 bases between. The CDR3 extends over 14 amino acids. CDR3 nucleotides: TGTGCCAGCAACCCCAACACCCCGAACACTGAAGCTTTCTTT. Protein: CASNPNTPNTEAFF.

The chain joins TRBV4-3 to TRBJ2-1, with D unresolved. V shed 1 base and J shed 7 bases, with 23 bases lying between them. There are 18 residues in the CDR3. Per the germline V gene, CDR1 is LGHNA and CDR2 is YSLEER. The CDR3 sequence is CASSQALSGVGRANEQFF. DNA of the CDR3: TGCGCCAGCAGCCAAGCATTATCAGGAGTCGGCCGTGCGAATGAGCAGTTCTTC.

This chain links TRBV20-1 with TRBJ1-5; D uncertain. The CDR3 consists of 14 residues. V shed 3 bases and J shed 0 bases, with 9 bases lying between them. The V gene's germline CDR1 is DFQATT and CDR2 SNEGSKA (reference sequence). Here the CDR3 DNA reads TGCAGTGCTAGTCTCTCATATAGCAATCAGCCCCAGCATTTT. Translated, it gives CSASLSYSNQPQHF.

At least ten counts were recorded for this clonotype. This chain connects TRBV6-1 to TRBJ1-4; TRBD1 is a possible D gene (5 bases). V lost 2 bases to trimming and J lost 8 bases, with 12 bases between them. Germline V gene data show CDR1 as MNHNS and CDR2 as SASEGT. This CDR3 region has 14 residues. The CDR3 loop reads CASSEWRGAEKLFF. For the CDR3, the DNA is TGTGCCAGCAGTGAATGGAGGGGAGCGGAAAAACTGTTTTTT.

Of note for this clonotype: Since a much larger clone is just one base distant, this may be a read error. The gene calls are TRBV12-3 or TRBV12-4 and TRBJ2-7, with D unclear. The length of the CDR3 is 13 residues. V shed 0 bases and J shed 7 bases, with 10 bases lying between them. CDR3 amino acids: CASSLASRCEQYF. CDR3 sequence (DNA): TGTGCCAGCAGTTTAGCGTCCAGGTGTGAGCAGTACTTC.

This clonotype was counted only a few times. The V gene is TRBV4-3, the J gene TRBJ2-5, with TRBD2 matching over 12 bases. Germline V gives CDR1 LGHNA, CDR2 YSLEER. The V and J ends lost 4 bases and 4 bases, in that order; junction bases with no gene match: 1. This CDR3 is built from 14 residues. The CDR3 coding sequence is TGCGCCAGCAGCCCTAGCGGGGGGGGAGAGACCCAGTACTTC. Translated: CASSPSGGGETQYF.

This chain links TRBV5-1 with TRBJ2-5; D remains unclear. The CDR3 spans 13 residues. Per germline, CDR1 SGHRS and CDR2 YFSETQ. Trimming pared 4 bases from V and 9 bases from J, leaving 16 bases between. CDR3 DNA: TGCGCCAGCAGCCCCGCGGCCCGACTTCCCCAGTACTTC. Its translation is CASSPAARLPQYF.

This clonotype showed up many times. The chain is built from TRBV27 and TRBJ1-1; D unclear. This CDR3 has 16 residues. V was cut by 3 bases and J by 3 bases, with 17 bases left in between. Germline CDR1 is MNHEY and CDR2 is SMNVEV (reference sequence). The CDR3 region is CASSFGRGFWDTEAFF. The DNA for the CDR3 is TGTGCCAGCAGTTTTGGCCGTGGGTTTTGGGACACTGAAGCTTTCTTT.

The sample holds a few counts of this clonotype. The rearrangement joins TRBV14 to TRBJ1-1; D uncertain. Trimming took off 2 bases at V and 4 bases at J, with 14 bases between the two ends. Germline-derived CDR1 and CDR2 are SGHDN and FVKESK. CDR3 length equals 15 residues. CDR3 nucleotide sequence: TGTGCCAGCAGCCAATTCACAGTCTGGGGCACTGAAGCTTTCTTT. Protein: CASSQFTVWGTEAFF.

The chain recombines TRBV11-1 with TRBJ2-5; D call uncertain. Per germline, CDR1 SGHAT and CDR2 FQDESV (reference sequence). Trimming pared 3 bases from V and 2 bases from J, leaving 10 bases between. CDR3 size: 14 residues. CDR3: CASSFSEKQETQYF. Here the CDR3 DNA reads TGTGCCAGCAGCTTTTCGGAGAAGCAAGAGACCCAGTACTTC.

This clonotype was recorded many times. The rearrangement joins TRBV4-2 to TRBJ2-7, with unresolved D. Trimming stripped 2 bases from V and 2 bases from J, with 7 bases between. The germline V gene encodes CDR1 LGHNA and CDR2 YNFKEQ. This CDR3 contains 13 residues. Written as DNA, the CDR3 is TGTGCCAGCAGCCAACCCGTTCCCTACGAGCAGTACTTC. Translated, it gives CASSQPVPYEQYF.

This clonotype was counted many times. V is TRBV2 and J is TRBJ2-5; D remains ambiguous. The V gene's germline CDR1 is SNHLY and CDR2 FYNNEI. This CDR3 is 13 amino acids long. With 1 base removed from V and 4 bases from J, the gap between germline ends came to 7 bases. The DNA of the CDR3 is TGTGCCAGCAGTGAAGTGCGAGGAGAGACCCAGTACTTC. It is translated as CASSEVRGETQYF.

At least ten counts were recorded for this clonotype. The gene calls are TRBV7-6 and TRBJ1-4, with 7 bases matching TRBD1. Germline trimming cut 5 bases from V and 4 bases from J; bases unmatched to any gene: 10. CDR1 and CDR2 from the germline V gene are SGHVS and FNYEAQ. The CDR3 sequence is 16 residues long. In nucleotides, the CDR3 is TGTGCCAGCAGCCCCCGACCGGGACAGTATAATGAAAAACTGTTTTTT. The encoded protein is CASSPRPGQYNEKLFF.

This clonotype was detected many times. The V call is TRBV7-2, the J call TRBJ1-4, with TRBD1 matching over 7 bases. After removal of 6 bases from V and 5 bases from J, the junction contained 12 bases not matched to a gene. This CDR3 has 16 residues. Germline assignment: CDR1 SGHTA and CDR2 FQGNSA. The CDR3 region has the DNA TGTGCCAGCAGTCCGAGGGGAGGGGGCCCAAATGAAAAACTGTTTTTT. Translating gives CASSPRGGGPNEKLFF. The full variable domain, in which reference TRBV7-2 and TRBJ1-4 provide the parts outside the CDR3, is GAGVSQSPSNKVTEKGKDVELRCDPISGHTALYWYRQSLGQGLEFLIYFQGNSAPDKSGLPSDRFSAERTGGSVSTLTIQRTQQEDSAVYLCASSPRGGGPNEKLFFGSGTQLSVL.

This clonotype has only a few counts. The chain carries TRBV12-5 and TRBJ2-2; no clear D. The CDR3 is 13 residues long. CDR1 and CDR2 (germline): LGHNT, FRNRAP. With 9 bases removed from V and 1 base from J, the gap between germline ends came to 9 bases. The CDR3 nucleotides are TGTGCTAGCGGGCGGATGAACACCGGGGAGCTGTTTTTT. Translated, it gives CASGRMNTGELFF.

This chain connects TRBV7-9 to TRBJ2-1, with D perhaps being TRBD1 or TRBD2 (6 bases each). Germline CDR1 reads SEHNR; CDR2 reads FQNEAQ (reference sequence). Trimming pared 4 bases from V and 3 bases from J, leaving 13 bases between. The CDR3 loop spans 15 amino acids. This chain's CDR3 is CASSSRGDLYNEQFF. The CDR3 bases are TGTGCCAGCAGCTCGAGGGGGGACCTCTACAATGAGCAGTTCTTC.

This clonotype has more than one count but fewer than ten. The chain joins TRBV14 to TRBJ2-5, with 9 nucleotides matching TRBD2. The CDR3 has 16 residues. The germline CDR1 and CDR2 sequences are SGHDN and FVKESK. Unmatched junction bases numbered 8, after V lost 1 base and J lost 5 bases. The CDR3 DNA reads TGTGCCAGCAGCCAAGTCCGTGGTAGCGGGGGTGAGACCCAGTACTTC. It specifies CASSQVRGSGGETQYF.

This clonotype was observed a handful of times. The J gene is TRBJ2-1, the V gene TRBV18; perhaps TRBD2 as D (5 bases). Germline V gene data show CDR1 as KGHSH and CDR2 as LQKENI. The CDR3 contains 15 residues. The V end lost 0 bases, the J end lost 7 bases, and 13 bases lay between the germline ends. The CDR3 DNA reads as TGTGCCAGCTCACCACCAACTAGAATGTATAATGAGCAGTTCTTC. Its protein is CASSPPTRMYNEQFF.

This clonotype was detected a few times. The chain is built from TRBV6-5 and TRBJ1-2; 9 nucleotides align to TRBD1. Germline V lookup: CDR1 MNHEY, CDR2 SVGAGI. The CDR3 sequence is 16 residues long. V trimming: 0 bases; J trimming: 3 bases; junction bases outside the gene matches: 5. The CDR3 bases are TGTGCCAGCAGTTACTCGCCGGACAGGGGACACTATGGCTACACCTTC. Its protein is CASSYSPDRGHYGYTF.

This clonotype was counted a few times. This chain joins TRBV29-1 and TRBJ2-3; D is undetermined. The CDR3 contains 15 residues. Trimming pared 4 bases from V and 2 bases from J, leaving 16 bases between. The germline gives CDR1 SQVTM, CDR2 ANQGSEA. DNA of the CDR3: TGCAGCGTTGTACCTAAGTACCAAACCACAGATACGCAGTATTTT. This translates into CSVVPKYQTTDTQYF.

This clonotype appeared many times. V is TRBV2 and J is TRBJ2-1, with D possibly matching TRBD1 (6 bases). The CDR3 extends over 13 amino acids. Trimming pared 6 bases from V and 4 bases from J, leaving 10 bases between. Germline CDR1 is SNHLY and CDR2 is FYNNEI. This CDR3 reads CASSLDSYNEQFF. The DNA of the CDR3 is TGTGCCAGCAGCCTGGACAGTTACAATGAGCAGTTCTTC.